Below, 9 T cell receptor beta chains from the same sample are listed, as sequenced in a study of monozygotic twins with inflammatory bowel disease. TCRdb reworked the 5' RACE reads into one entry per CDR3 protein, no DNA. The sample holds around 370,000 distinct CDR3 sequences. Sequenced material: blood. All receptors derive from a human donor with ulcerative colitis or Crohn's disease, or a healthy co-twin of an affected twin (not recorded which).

The CDR3 loop is CSARAFANEKLFF. The chain links TRBV20-1 to TRBJ1-4. The V gene's germline CDR1 is DFQATT and CDR2 SNEGSKA (reference sequence). The length of the CDR3 is 13 residues.

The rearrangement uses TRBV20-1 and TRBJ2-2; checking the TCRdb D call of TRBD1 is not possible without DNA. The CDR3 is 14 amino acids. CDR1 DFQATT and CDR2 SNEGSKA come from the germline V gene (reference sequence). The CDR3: CSAPRQGNSGELFF.

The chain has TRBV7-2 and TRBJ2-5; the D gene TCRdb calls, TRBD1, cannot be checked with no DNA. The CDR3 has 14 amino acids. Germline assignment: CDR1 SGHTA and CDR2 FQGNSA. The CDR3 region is CASSPNRGRETQYF. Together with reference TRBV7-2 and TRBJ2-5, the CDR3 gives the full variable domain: GAGVSQSPSNKVTEKGKDVELRCDPISGHTALYWYRQSLGQGLEFLIYFQGNSAPDKSGLPSDRFSAERTGGSVSTLTIQRTQQEDSAVYLCASSPNRGRETQYFGPGTRLLVL.

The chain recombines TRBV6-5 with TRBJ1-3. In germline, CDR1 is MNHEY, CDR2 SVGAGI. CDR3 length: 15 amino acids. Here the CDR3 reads CASSKLESSGNTIYF.

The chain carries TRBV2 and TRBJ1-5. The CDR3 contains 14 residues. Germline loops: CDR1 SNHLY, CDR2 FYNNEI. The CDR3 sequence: CASTSTTRNQPQHF.

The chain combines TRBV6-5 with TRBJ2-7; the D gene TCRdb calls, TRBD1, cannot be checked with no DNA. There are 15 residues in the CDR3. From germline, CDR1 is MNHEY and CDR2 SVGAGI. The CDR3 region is CASSYEARVSGEQYF.

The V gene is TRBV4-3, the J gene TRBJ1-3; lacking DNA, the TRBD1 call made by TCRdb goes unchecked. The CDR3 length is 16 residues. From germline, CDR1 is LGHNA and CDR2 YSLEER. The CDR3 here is CASSQDSMTGRNTIYF.

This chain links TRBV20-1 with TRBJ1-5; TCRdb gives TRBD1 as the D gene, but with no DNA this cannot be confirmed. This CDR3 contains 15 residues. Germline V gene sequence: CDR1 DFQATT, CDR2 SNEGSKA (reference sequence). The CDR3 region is CSAGEMTGYNQPQHF.

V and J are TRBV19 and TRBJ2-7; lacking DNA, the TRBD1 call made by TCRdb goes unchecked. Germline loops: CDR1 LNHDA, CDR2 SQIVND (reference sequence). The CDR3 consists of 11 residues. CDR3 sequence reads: CASSMGRQQYF.